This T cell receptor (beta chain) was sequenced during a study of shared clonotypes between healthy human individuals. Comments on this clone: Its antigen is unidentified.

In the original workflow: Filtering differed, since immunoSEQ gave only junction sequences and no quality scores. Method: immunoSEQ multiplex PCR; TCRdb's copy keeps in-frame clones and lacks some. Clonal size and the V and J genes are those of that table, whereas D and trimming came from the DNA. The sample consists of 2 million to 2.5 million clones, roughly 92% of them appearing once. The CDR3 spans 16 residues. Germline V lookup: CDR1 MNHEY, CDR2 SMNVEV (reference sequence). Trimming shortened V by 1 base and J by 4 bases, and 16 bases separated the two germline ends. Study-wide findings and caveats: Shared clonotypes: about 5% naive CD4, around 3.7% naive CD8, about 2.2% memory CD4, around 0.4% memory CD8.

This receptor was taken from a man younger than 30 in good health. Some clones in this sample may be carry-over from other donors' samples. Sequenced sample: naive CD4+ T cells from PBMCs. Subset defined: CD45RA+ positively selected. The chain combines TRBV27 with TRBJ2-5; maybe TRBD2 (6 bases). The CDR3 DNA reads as TGTGCCAGCAGTTTATGGGACGGGAGCCCCCCAGAGACCCAGTACTTC. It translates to CASSLWDGSPPETQYF.